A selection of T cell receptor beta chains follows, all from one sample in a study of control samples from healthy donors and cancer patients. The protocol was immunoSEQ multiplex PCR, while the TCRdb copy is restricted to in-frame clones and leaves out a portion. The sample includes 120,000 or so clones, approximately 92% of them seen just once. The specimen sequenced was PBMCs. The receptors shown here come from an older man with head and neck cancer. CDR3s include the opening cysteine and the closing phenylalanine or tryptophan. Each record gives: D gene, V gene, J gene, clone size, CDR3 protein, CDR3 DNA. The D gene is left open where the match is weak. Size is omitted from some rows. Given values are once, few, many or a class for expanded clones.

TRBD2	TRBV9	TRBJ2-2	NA	CASSEGVAGTGELFF	TGTGCCAGCAGTGAGGGGGTAGCGGGAACCGGGGAGCTGTTTTTT
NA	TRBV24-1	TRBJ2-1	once	CATSDTGTGNNEQFF	TGTGCCACCAGTGACACCGGGACTGGAAACAATGAGCAGTTCTTC
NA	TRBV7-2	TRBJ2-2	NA	CASSLIRTGELFF	TGTGCCAGCAGCTTAATTCGCACCGGGGAGCTGTTTTTT
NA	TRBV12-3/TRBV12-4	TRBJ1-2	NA	CASSYSANYGYTF	TGTGCCAGCAGTTACAGCGCTAACTATGGCTACACCTTC
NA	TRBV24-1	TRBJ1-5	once	CATSERGGNQPQHF	TGTGCCACCAGTGAACGTGGGGGCAATCAGCCCCAGCATTTT
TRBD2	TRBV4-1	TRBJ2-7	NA	CASSQPRRGSSYEQYF	TGCGCCAGCAGCCAACCCAGGCGCGGGAGCTCCTACGAGCAGTACTTC
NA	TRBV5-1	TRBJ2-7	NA	CASSLAGEGRRYEQYF	TGCGCCAGCAGCTTGGCCGGGGAAGGGAGGCGCTACGAGCAGTACTTC
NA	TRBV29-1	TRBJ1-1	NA	CSVVPVRQEAFF	TGCAGCGTTGTCCCGGTTCGCCAAGAAGCTTTCTTT
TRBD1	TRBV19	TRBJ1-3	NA	CASRSAGTGGRGSGNTIYF	TGTGCCAGTAGGTCTGCCGGGACAGGGGGCCGTGGCTCTGGAAACACCATATATTTT
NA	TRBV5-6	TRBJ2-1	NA	CASSASNEQFF	TGTGCCAGCAGCGCGAGCAATGAGCAGTTCTTC
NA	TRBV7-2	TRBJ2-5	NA	CASSTRVQETQYF	TGTGCCAGCAGCACCAGGGTCCAAGAGACCCAGTACTTC
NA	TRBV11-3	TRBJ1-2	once	CASSLPTGNYGYTF	TGTGCCAGCAGCTTGCCTACAGGGAACTATGGCTACACCTTC
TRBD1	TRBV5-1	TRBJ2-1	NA	CASSFLQGPTTNEQFF	TGCGCCAGCAGCTTCCTACAGGGGCCCACCACCAATGAGCAGTTCTTC
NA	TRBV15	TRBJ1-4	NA	CATSISVESYEKLFF	TGTGCCACCAGCATCTCGGTTGAAAGCTATGAAAAACTGTTTTTT
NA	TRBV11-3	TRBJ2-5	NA	CASSPGPEETQYF	TGTGCCAGCAGCCCAGGACCAGAGGAGACCCAGTACTTC
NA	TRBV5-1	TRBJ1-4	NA	CASSSIGGRATNEKLFF	TGCGCCAGCAGCTCCATCGGGGGCAGAGCAACTAATGAAAAACTGTTTTTT
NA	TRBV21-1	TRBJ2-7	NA	CASSKTQGSDSYEQYF	TGTGCCAGCAGCAAAACACAGGGTAGTGACTCCTACGAGCAGTACTTC
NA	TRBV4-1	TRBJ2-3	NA	CASSQAGADTQYF	TGCGCCAGCAGCCAAGCGGGAGCAGATACGCAGTATTTT
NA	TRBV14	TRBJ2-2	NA	CASSQVIWQGGGELFF	TGTGCCAGCAGCCAAGTAATTTGGCAGGGCGGCGGGGAGCTGTTTTTT
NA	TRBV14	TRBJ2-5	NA	CASSQLVNFQETQYF	TGTGCCAGCAGCCAACTCGTCAACTTCCAAGAGACCCAGTACTTC
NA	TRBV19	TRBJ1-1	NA	CASSPPGMGWTEAFF	TGTGCCAGTAGTCCCCCCGGAATGGGATGGACTGAAGCTTTCTTT
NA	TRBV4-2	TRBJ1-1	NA	CASSQESPGDAFF	TGTGCCAGCAGCCAAGAGAGTCCAGGGGACGCTTTCTTT
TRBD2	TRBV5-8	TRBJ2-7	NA	CASSLPGLAKYEQYF	TGTGCCAGCAGCTTGCCAGGACTAGCGAAGTACGAGCAGTACTTC
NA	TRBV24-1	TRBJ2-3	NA	CATSDSDSTDTQYF	TGTGCCACCAGTGACTCGGACAGCACAGATACGCAGTATTTT
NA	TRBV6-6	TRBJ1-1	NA	CASSYATKNTEAFF	TGTGCCAGCAGTTACGCCACAAAGAACACTGAAGCTTTCTTT
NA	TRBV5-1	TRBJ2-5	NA	CASSLRWGRVGIGETQYF	TGCGCCAGCAGCTTACGGTGGGGGCGCGTCGGAATTGGAGAGACCCAGTACTTC
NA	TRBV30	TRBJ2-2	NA	CAWRKIATTNTGELFF	TGTGCCTGGAGGAAGATAGCGACCACGAACACCGGGGAGCTGTTTTTT
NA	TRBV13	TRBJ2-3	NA	CASSLVGVGTQYF	TGTGCCAGCAGCTTAGTCGGGGTCGGTACGCAGTATTTT
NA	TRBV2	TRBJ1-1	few	CASGYRDSGVAFF	TGTGCCAGCGGCTACAGGGATTCTGGCGTAGCTTTCTTT
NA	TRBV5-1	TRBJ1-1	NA	CASSLPGPMNTEAFF	TGCGCCAGCAGCTTGCCAGGGCCCATGAACACTGAAGCTTTCTTT
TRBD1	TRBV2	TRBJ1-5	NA	CASRGDSQNQPQHF	TGTGCCAGCAGGGGGGACAGTCAGAATCAGCCCCAGCATTTT
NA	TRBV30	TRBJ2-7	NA	CAWSGGPVMGEQYF	TGTGCCTGGAGTGGGGGTCCTGTGATGGGCGAGCAGTACTTC
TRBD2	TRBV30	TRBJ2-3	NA	CAWSDPRLAGGILSTDTQYF	TGTGCCTGGAGCGACCCCAGGCTAGCGGGAGGGATACTAAGCACAGATACGCAGTATTTT
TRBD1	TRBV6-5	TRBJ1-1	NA	CASSPTTGRAEAFF	TGTGCCAGCAGTCCAACGACAGGGAGGGCTGAAGCTTTCTTT
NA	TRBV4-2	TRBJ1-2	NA	CASSQELGVGYTF	TGTGCCAGCAGCCAAGAATTGGGGGTGGGCTACACCTTC
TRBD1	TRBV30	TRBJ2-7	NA	CAWRQGANYEQYF	TGTGCCTGGAGACAGGGGGCAAACTACGAGCAGTACTTC
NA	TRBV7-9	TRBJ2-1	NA	CASSDSMNEQFF	TGTGCCAGCAGTGACTCAATGAATGAGCAGTTCTTC
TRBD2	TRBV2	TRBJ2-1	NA	CASKTSGANEQFF	TGTGCCAGCAAGACTAGCGGGGCAAATGAGCAGTTCTTC
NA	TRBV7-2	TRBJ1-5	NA	CASSLGSSTEPQHF	TGTGCCAGCAGTCTCGGATCGTCGACGGAGCCCCAGCATTTT
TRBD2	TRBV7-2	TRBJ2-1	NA	CASSFPKGLAGSYNEQFF	TGTGCCAGCAGCTTCCCAAAGGGACTAGCGGGGTCATACAATGAGCAGTTCTTC
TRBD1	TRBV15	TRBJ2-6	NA	CATSRRLGQGAGANVLTF	TGTGCCACCAGCAGGCGGCTGGGACAGGGGGCTGGGGCCAACGTCCTGACTTTC
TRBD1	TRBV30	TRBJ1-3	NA	CAWNRGQGNSGNTIYF	TGTGCCTGGAATCGGGGACAGGGAAACTCTGGAAACACCATATATTTT
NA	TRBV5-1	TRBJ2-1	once	CASSLVPNNEQFF	TGCGCCAGCAGCTTGGTACCAAACAATGAGCAGTTCTTC
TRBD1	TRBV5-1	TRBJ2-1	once	CASSLPGDRAYNEQFF	TGCGCCAGCAGCCTACCTGGGGACAGGGCATACAATGAGCAGTTCTTC
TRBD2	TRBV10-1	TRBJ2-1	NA	CASSDELLAGGPAYNEQFF	TGCGCCAGCAGTGATGAGTTACTGGCGGGGGGGCCAGCGTACAATGAGCAGTTCTTC
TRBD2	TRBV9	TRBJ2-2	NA	CASSGGLAGYTGELFF	TGTGCCAGCAGCGGGGGACTAGCGGGATACACCGGGGAGCTGTTTTTT
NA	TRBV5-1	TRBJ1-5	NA	CASSLEGSNQPQHF	TGCGCCAGCAGCTTGGAAGGTAGCAATCAGCCCCAGCATTTT
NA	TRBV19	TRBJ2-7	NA	CASSLGSSYEQYF	TGTGCCAGTTCCCTTGGGAGCTCCTACGAGCAGTACTTC
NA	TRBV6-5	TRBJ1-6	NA	CASSSTRGGNSPLHF	TGTGCCAGCAGCTCAACCCGAGGGGGAAATTCACCCCTCCACTTT
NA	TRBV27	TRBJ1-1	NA	CASSRTANTEAFF	TGTGCCAGCAGTCGGACAGCGAACACTGAAGCTTTCTTT
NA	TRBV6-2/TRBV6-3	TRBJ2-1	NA	CASSPRYNEQFF	TGTGCCAGCAGTCCCCGGTACAATGAGCAGTTCTTC
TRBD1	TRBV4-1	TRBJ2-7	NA	CASSQAGQAVYEQYF	TGCGCCAGCAGCCAAGCGGGACAGGCGGTTTACGAGCAGTACTTC
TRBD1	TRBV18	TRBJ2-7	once	CASSPPSGGSTYEQYF	TGTGCCAGCTCACCACCCTCAGGGGGATCTACCTACGAGCAGTACTTC
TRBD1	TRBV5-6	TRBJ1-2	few	CASSLGIPGQGSYGYTF	TGTGCCAGCAGCCTGGGGATACCGGGACAGGGAAGCTATGGCTACACCTTC
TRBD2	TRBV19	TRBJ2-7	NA	CASSIAPGQAGLAGTYEQYF	TGTGCCAGTAGTATCGCGCCGGGACAGGCGGGACTAGCGGGGACCTACGAGCAGTACTTC